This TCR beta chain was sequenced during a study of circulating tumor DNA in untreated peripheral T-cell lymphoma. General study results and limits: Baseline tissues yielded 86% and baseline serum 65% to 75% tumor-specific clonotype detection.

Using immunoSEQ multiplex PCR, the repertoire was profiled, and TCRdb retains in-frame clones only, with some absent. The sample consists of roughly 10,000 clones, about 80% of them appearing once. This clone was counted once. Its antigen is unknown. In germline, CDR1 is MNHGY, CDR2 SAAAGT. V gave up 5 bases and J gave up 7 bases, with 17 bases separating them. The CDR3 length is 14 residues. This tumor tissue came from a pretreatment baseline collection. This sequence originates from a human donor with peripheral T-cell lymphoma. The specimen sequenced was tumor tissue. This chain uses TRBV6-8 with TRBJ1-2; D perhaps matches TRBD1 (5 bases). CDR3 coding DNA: TGTGCCAGCAGTCCCGGGGCAGGGTTGAGTGGCTACACCTTC. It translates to CASSPGAGLSGYTF.